This T cell receptor (beta chain) was identified during a study of blood T cell repertoires in COVID-19 (dated by TCRdb to the early 2020s). Turning to the overall study: Collaborator samples came from the United States, Italy and Spain and covered acute and convalescent phases of COVID-19. The repertoires were released in a freely available public database intended as a resource for research on the immune response to SARS-CoV-2. Where available, HLA class I and class II types were obtained from metadata supplied by the sample provider rather than from assay-based typing. The dataset comprised deeply sampled blood TCRbeta repertoires from subjects exposed to, actively infected with, or recovered from COVID-19. The samples were drawn from two sources: the first 160 participants of the ongoing ImmuneRACE study, and over 950 subjects contributed by 6 global collaborators. The material from the prospective study consisted of cDNA or gDNA derived from T cells, B-cell-depleted T cells, or PBMCs. Sample metadata almost always included a de-identified subject ID, COVID-19 status, age in years and sex.

Whole blood was collected in K2EDTA tubes by collaborating institutions according to the institutions' own protocols. For TCRbeta analysis, collaborator samples were shipped as frozen whole blood, as isolated PBMCs, or as DNA extracted from either sample type. TCRbeta CDR3 regions were amplified from genomic DNA using the immunoSEQ Assay, a bias-controlled multiplex PCR. In the original analysis: The number of nucleated cells in each sample was estimated from the amplification of reference gene primers within the assay. Sequence reads were collapsed and filtered to measure the absolute abundance of every unique TCRbeta CDR3 rearrangement. For each sample, productive Simpson clonality was calculated as the square root of Simpson's diversity index across productive rearrangements. The source is immuneACCESS, and TCRdb retained only in-frame sequences with V and J called. Part of the clones is not carried over; for the studies checked, unresolved V genes explain less than half of this, and the remainder is unexplained. The V and J calls and clone size come from that table; D and trimming were worked out from the DNA. The sample table shows nearly 25,000 clones, and 80% to 85% are seen once. Of the sample, more than 6.5% is held by the ten largest clones.

General study outcomes and caveats: Clinical and demographic metadata were provided uncurated, with the amount varying by source and participant.

This clone was recorded a few times. Its antigen is still unknown. The record has no base qualities; no much larger clone is one base away. Sequenced: peripheral blood. The clonotype was recovered from an older man with acute or convalescent COVID-19.

The CDR3 region reads CASRGDWTGGFQPQHF. In nucleotide form, the sequence is TGTGCCAGCAGGGGTGATTGGACAGGGGGTTTTCAGCCCCAGCATTTT. The rearranged segments are TRBV2 and TRBJ1-5; 10 central bases correspond to TRBD1. Reading the germline V gene gives CDR1 SNHLY and CDR2 FYNNEI. V is pruned by 6 bases and J by 6 bases, leaving 11 bases of the junction without a gene match. From the cysteine through the phenylalanine, the CDR3 covers 16 amino acids. The kept DNA is CDR3 alone, 48 bases in frame from the first base.